This T cell receptor (beta chain) was recorded in a study of blood T cell repertoires in COVID-19. This clone appeared a few times. The assay was immunoSEQ multiplex PCR, and TCRdb's table has in-frame clones only and misses some. Of hundreds of thousands of clones listed, about 86% are singletons. CDR1 and CDR2 from the germline V gene are MNHEY and SVGEGT. V was pared by 4 bases and J by 0 bases, with 3 bases of the junction left unmatched. This CDR3 region has 15 residues. Participant ages covered about 18 to 89 years across some 25 US areas. Cohorts were determined from participant-reported clinical history.

The receptor comes from a woman between 50 and 59 years old who had recovered from COVID-19. This chain connects TRBV6-2 or TRBV6-3 to TRBJ2-1; 7 positions agree with TRBD1. Sequenced: PBMCs or T cells enriched from blood (not recorded which). This CDR3 is CASSFRDSSYNEQFF. CDR3 sequence (DNA): TGTGCCAGCAGTTTCCGGGACAGCTCCTACAATGAGCAGTTCTTC.